These 21 T cell receptor beta chains originate from one sample sequenced in a study of cytomegalovirus exposure and HLA in healthy donors. Sequenced by immunoSEQ multiplex PCR; TCRdb stores in-frame clones only, minus some. The table has more than 85,000 clones, around 96% seen once. The sample consisted of PBMCs. The source is a woman under 30 in good health and CMV-seronegative.

This clone was observed once. The chain couples TRBV30 to TRBJ2-2; D call uncertain. V was shortened by 5 bases and J by 5 bases, with 9 bases between the two germline ends. CDR3 length: 12 residues. Germline-derived CDR1 and CDR2 are GTSNPN and SVGIG (reference sequence). The CDR3 loop is CAWATDTGELFF. The DNA for the CDR3 is TGTGCCTGGGCTACCGATACCGGGGAGCTGTTTTTT.

V is TRBV30 and J is TRBJ1-1, with TRBD1 matching over 7 bases. CDR1 GTSNPN and CDR2 SVGIG come from the germline V gene (reference sequence). The trim removed 2 bases at V and 1 base at J, leaving 7 bases unmatched. This CDR3 has 15 residues. CDR3 amino acids: CAWSYSDRANTEAFF. In nucleotides, the CDR3 is TGTGCCTGGAGTTATTCTGACAGGGCGAACACTGAAGCTTTCTTT.

This chain links TRBV6-5 with TRBJ2-2; 7 positions agree with TRBD1. The CDR3 is 16 residues long. V trimming: 2 bases; J trimming: 0 bases; junction bases outside the gene matches: 3. Germline V CDR1 and CDR2: MNHEY, SVGAGI. CDR3 region: CASSYGQGANTGELFF. CDR3 in DNA: TGTGCCAGCAGTTACGGCCAGGGGGCGAACACCGGGGAGCTGTTTTTT.

The rearrangement links TRBV5-1 to TRBJ2-1, with 10 bases that match TRBD2. Germline CDR1 is SGHRS and CDR2 is YFSETQ. The V and J ends lost 0 bases and 2 bases, in that order; junction bases with no gene match: 2. CDR3 length: 16 residues. The CDR3 DNA sequence: TGCGCCAGCAGCTTGGCCGGGACTAGCGCCTACAATGAGCAGTTCTTC. This gives the protein CASSLAGTSAYNEQFF.

In nucleotides, the CDR3 is TGCAGCGCCATGGGGACAGCCTTCGGTAGCGGGAGAACAGATACGCAGTATTTT. Translating gives CSAMGTAFGSGRTDTQYF. The chain combines TRBV29-1 with TRBJ2-3; 9 nucleotides agree with TRBD2. V lost 7 bases, J lost 3 bases, and 20 bases stayed unmatched. CDR3 length: 18 residues. Per germline, CDR1 SQVTM and CDR2 ANQGSEA.

The V gene is TRBV9, the J gene TRBJ2-7; D is unresolved. This CDR3 comprises 15 residues. The germline V gene has CDR1 SGDLS and CDR2 YYNGEE. V was shortened by 0 bases and J by 0 bases, with 10 bases between the two germline ends. The CDR3 protein is CASSVEASSSYEQYF. CDR3 bases: TGTGCCAGCAGCGTAGAAGCGTCCTCCTCCTACGAGCAGTACTTC.

The rearrangement joins TRBV2 to TRBJ1-2, with a possible D match to TRBD1 (5 bases). Germline CDR1 and CDR2: SNHLY and FYNNEI. CDR3 length: 12 amino acids. V dropped 6 bases and J dropped 1 base, with 6 bases sitting between them. The CDR3 DNA reads TGTGCCAGCAGGGACAATAACTATGGCTACACCTTC. Its protein product is CASRDNNYGYTF.

The chain employs TRBV27 and TRBJ2-2; TRBD1 agrees at 7 bases. Trimming cost V 2 bases and J 5 bases; bases outside gene matches: 2. This CDR3 is built from 14 residues. The germline CDR1 and CDR2 sequences are MNHEY and SMNVEV (reference sequence). Written as DNA, the CDR3 is TGTGCCAGCAGTTTACCAGGGGGTACCGGGGAGCTGTTTTTT. It codes for CASSLPGGTGELFF.

The chain combines TRBV5-4 with TRBJ2-2; weak D call: TRBD1 (6 bases). CDR1 and CDR2 (germline): SGHNT, YYREEE (reference sequence). V was trimmed by 0 bases and J by 5 bases, leaving 8 bases between them. The CDR3 has 14 residues. The CDR3 reads CASSLDRVTGELFF. CDR3 in DNA: TGTGCCAGCAGCTTGGACAGGGTAACCGGGGAGCTGTTTTTT.

The chain's CDR3 is CATSRQGAANTGELFF. The CDR3 bases are TGTGCCACCAGCAGACAGGGGGCGGCGAACACCGGGGAGCTGTTTTTT. The chain links TRBV15 to TRBJ2-2; 8 bases match TRBD1. The CDR3 is 16 residues long. The trim removed 2 bases at V and 0 bases at J, leaving 2 bases unmatched. The germline CDR1 and CDR2 sequences are LNHNV and YYDKDF (reference sequence).

The chain is built from TRBV6-5 and TRBJ2-7, with 13 positions matching TRBD2. The CDR3 consists of 16 residues. Germline-derived CDR1 and CDR2 are MNHEY and SVGAGI. V was pared by 2 bases and J by 6 bases, with 7 bases of the junction left unmatched. CDR3 DNA sequence: TGTGCCAGCAGTTACGAACTAGCGGGGGGGCCGGGCGAGCAGTACTTC. Residues: CASSYELAGGPGEQYF.

J is TRBJ1-5 and V is TRBV19; D is unresolved. From germline, CDR1 is LNHDA and CDR2 SQIVND (reference sequence). With 4 bases removed from V and 8 bases from J, the gap between germline ends came to 18 bases. The CDR3 loop spans 15 amino acids. CDR3 in DNA: TGTGCCAGTAGTAGACGCGGGCCGCAATCAGAGCCCCAGCATTTT. As protein: CASSRRGPQSEPQHF.

The chain employs TRBV7-8 and TRBJ2-3; the D gene is possibly TRBD1 (8 bases). CDR1 is SGHVS and CDR2 is FQNEAQ in the germline V gene. The CDR3 runs to 16 residues. The V and J ends lost 3 bases and 11 bases respectively, with 24 bases between them. The CDR3 region has the DNA TGTGCCAGCAGCTTGGGGGGGACAGGCGAGACGGCGGGGCAGTATTTT. This codes for CASSLGGTGETAGQYF.

The V gene is TRBV5-1, the J gene TRBJ2-3, with D perhaps matching TRBD2 (6 bases). In germline, CDR1 is SGHRS, CDR2 YFSETQ. Trimming removed 4 bases at V and 2 bases at J, with 11 bases between. The CDR3 consists of 14 residues. The CDR3 reads CASSKRDFTDTQYF. The CDR3 DNA reads as TGCGCCAGCAGCAAGAGGGACTTCACAGATACGCAGTATTTT.

As regards this clone: An end of the junction differs from the germline gene, which may be a read error. The J gene is TRBJ2-5, the V gene TRBV7-7, with D maybe TRBD1 (6 bases). The CDR3 covers 15 residues. Germline assignment: CDR1 SSHAT and CDR2 FNYEAQ (reference sequence). This CDR3 is CASSLEQGRGETQYF. DNA of the CDR3: TGTGCTAGCAGCTTAGAACAGGGTAGGGGAGAGACCCAGTACTTC.

This clone was picked up one time. The rearrangement links TRBV4-1 to TRBJ2-2; 9 positions match TRBD2. The CDR3 loop spans 18 amino acids. Germline V gene lookup returns CDR1 MGHRA and CDR2 YSYEKL. V was clipped by 0 bases and J by 2 bases; unmatched bases: 7. The CDR3 here is CASSQDAGLAGNTGELFF. For the CDR3, the DNA is TGCGCCAGCAGCCAAGATGCGGGGCTAGCGGGAAACACCGGGGAGCTGTTTTTT.

To note about this clone: One junction end does not reproduce the germline sequence, and a read error may be involved. The chain employs TRBV7-9 and TRBJ2-3; 7 bases match TRBD2. This CDR3 region has 9 residues. CDR1 is SEHNR, CDR2 FQNEAQ, per germline (reference sequence). CDR3 sequence reads: CASSYGTKF. The CDR3, as DNA: TGTGCCAGCAGCTACGGGACTAAATTT. The variable domain in full, completed from reference TRBV7-9 and TRBJ2-3, reads DTGVSQNPRHKITKRGQNVTFRCDPISEHNRLYWYRQTLGQGPEFLTYFQNEAQLEKSRLLSDRFSAERPKGSFSTLEIQRTEQGDSAMYLCASSYGTKFGPGTRLTVL.

This chain connects TRBV27 to TRBJ2-7; TRBD1 agrees at 8 bases. The junction had 12 bases not matched to a gene; V was cut back by 5 bases and J by 9 bases. CDR3 length: 14 amino acids. The germline V gene has CDR1 MNHEY and CDR2 SMNVEV (reference sequence). Here the CDR3 reads CASSKDRAPRRQYF. CDR3 nucleotide sequence: TGTGCCAGCAGTAAGGACAGGGCCCCTCGTCGGCAGTACTTC.

The chain carries TRBV11-2 and TRBJ1-1, with D perhaps TRBD1 (6 bases). The V and J ends lost 5 bases and 6 bases respectively, with 19 bases between them. Germline CDR1 is SGHAT and CDR2 is FQNNGV. This CDR3 has 15 residues. The CDR3 loop is CASSHRAGASPEAFF. CDR3 bases: TGTGCCAGCAGCCACCGGGCGGGGGCGAGCCCTGAAGCTTTCTTT. Complete variable domain (other parts from reference TRBV11-2 and TRBJ1-1): EAGVAQSPRYKIIEKRQSVAFWCNPISGHATLYWYQQILGQGPKLLIQFQNNGVVDDSQLPKDRFSAERLKGVDSTLKIQPAKLEDSAVYLCASSHRAGASPEAFFGQGTRLTVV.

The rearrangement joins TRBV7-9 to TRBJ1-3; D might be TRBD1 (6 bases). Trimming took 1 base from V and 4 from J, leaving 11 bases between them. The CDR3 runs 15 residues. Germline assignment: CDR1 SEHNR and CDR2 FQNEAQ (reference sequence). CDR3 in amino acids: CASSLGGGDGNTIYF. The CDR3 DNA reads as TGTGCCAGCAGCTTAGGCGGGGGCGACGGAAACACCATATATTTT.

J is TRBJ1-1 and V is TRBV15; D ambiguous. Germline CDR1 reads LNHNV; CDR2 reads YYDKDF (reference sequence). The CDR3 is 17 residues long. V was pared by 0 bases and J by 0 bases, with 14 bases between. CDR3 in DNA: TGTGCCACCAGCAGAGAATTACCTACTCTCATGAACACTGAAGCTTTCTTT. It is translated as CATSRELPTLMNTEAFF. The full variable domain, rest sourced from reference TRBV15 and TRBJ1-1, is DAMVIQNPRYQVTQFGKPVTLSCSQTLNHNVMYWYQQKSSQAPKLLFHYYDKDFNNEADTPDNFQSRRPNTSFCFLDIRSPGLGDTAMYLCATSRELPTLMNTEAFFGQGTRLTVV.